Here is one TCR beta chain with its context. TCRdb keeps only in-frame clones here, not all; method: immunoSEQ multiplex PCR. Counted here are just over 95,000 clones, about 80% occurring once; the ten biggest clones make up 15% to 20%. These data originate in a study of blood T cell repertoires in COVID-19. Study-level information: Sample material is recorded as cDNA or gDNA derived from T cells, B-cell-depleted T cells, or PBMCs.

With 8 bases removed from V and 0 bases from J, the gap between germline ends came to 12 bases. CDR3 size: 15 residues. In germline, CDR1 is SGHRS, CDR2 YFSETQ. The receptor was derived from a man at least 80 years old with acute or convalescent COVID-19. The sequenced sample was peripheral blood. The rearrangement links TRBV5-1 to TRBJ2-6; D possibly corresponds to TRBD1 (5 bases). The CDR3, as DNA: TGCGCCAGTTCACAGGAGTTCTCTGGGGCCAACGTCCTGACTTTC. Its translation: CASSQEFSGANVLTF.